The 13 T cell receptor beta chains listed next were all sequenced from one sample in a study of T cell responses to AZD1222 COVID-19 vaccine. Method: immunoSEQ multiplex PCR; TCRdb's copy keeps in-frame clones and lacks some. The table lists some 140,000 clones, 80% to 95% of them singletons. The sample in question was peripheral blood, obtained 28 days after the second AZD1222 dose. All receptors derive from an adult who received the AZD1222 COVID-19 vaccine.

The chain joins TRBV3-1 (or the pseudogene TRBV3-2) to TRBJ1-1; 11 nucleotides align to TRBD1. Trimming cost V 4 bases and J 6 bases; bases outside gene matches: 4. CDR1 LGHDT and CDR2 YNNKEL come from the germline V gene (reference sequence). The CDR3 has 14 residues. The CDR3: CASSPGQGVSEAFF. For the CDR3, the DNA is TGTGCCAGCAGCCCGGGACAGGGGGTCTCTGAAGCTTTCTTT.

The V and J genes are TRBV5-1 and TRBJ2-1, with D hard to call. The CDR3 is 13 residues long. V lost 0 bases and J 8 bases, leaving 9 bases between the germline ends. The germline V gene encodes CDR1 SGHRS and CDR2 YFSETQ. The CDR3 loop reads CASSLVAYDEQFF. The CDR3 DNA reads as TGCGCCAGCAGCTTGGTGGCCTATGATGAGCAGTTCTTC.

This sequence joins TRBV4-2 and TRBJ2-3, with 10 bases lining up with TRBD2. V lost 0 bases and J lost 2; bases outside the gene matches: 8. Germline CDR1 LGHNA, CDR2 YNFKEQ. The CDR3 is 18 residues long. In DNA, the CDR3 is TGTGCCAGCAGCCAAGATCTGCTAGCGGGGGCTTTCACAGATACGCAGTATTTT. As protein: CASSQDLLAGAFTDTQYF.

The chain joins TRBV6-4 to TRBJ2-2; D not certain. The CDR3 consists of 13 residues. Germline V lookup: CDR1 MRHNA, CDR2 SNTAGT. V was clipped by 5 bases and J by 2 bases, with 6 bases between them. The CDR3 protein is CASSLENTGELFF. The CDR3 DNA follows: TGTGCCAGCAGTCTGGAAAACACCGGGGAGCTGTTTTTT.

The chain joins TRBV18 to TRBJ1-5; unclear D gene. The CDR3 totals 14 residues. V was clipped by 2 bases and J by 4 bases, with 9 bases between them. Looked up from germline, CDR1 is KGHSH and CDR2 is LQKENI. The CDR3 nucleotides are TGTGCCAGCTCACCAGAAACAGCAAATCAGCCCCAGCATTTT. Protein product: CASSPETANQPQHF.

V is TRBV19 and J is TRBJ1-5, with unresolved D. With 5 bases removed from V and 0 bases from J, the gap between germline ends came to 23 bases. The CDR3 consists of 19 residues. Germline lookup yields CDR1 LNHDA and CDR2 SQIVND (reference sequence). The CDR3 nucleotides are TGTGCCAGTAGTGAATCTTTGGGAGTTCCCATCTATAGCAATCAGCCCCAGCATTTT. This gives the protein CASSESLGVPIYSNQPQHF.

This chain uses TRBV4-1 with TRBJ2-3; the match to TRBD2 covers 9 bases. Germline V CDR1 and CDR2: MGHRA, YSYEKL. V lost 0 bases, J lost 7 bases, and 11 bases stayed unmatched. This CDR3 region has 17 residues. The CDR3 bases are TGCGCCAGCAGCCAAGATTCCGGCGGGGGGGCCTTATATACGCAGTATTTT. This encodes CASSQDSGGGALYTQYF.

J is TRBJ1-5 and V is TRBV19; D gene ambiguous. V was trimmed by 3 bases and J by 6 bases, leaving 15 bases between them. CDR1 is LNHDA and CDR2 is SQIVND in the germline V gene (reference sequence). The CDR3 sequence is 15 residues long. CDR3 amino acids: CASSISARSTQPQHF. The DNA of the CDR3 is TGTGCCAGTAGTATTTCGGCCCGGTCCACTCAGCCCCAGCATTTT.

The V gene is TRBV29-1, the J gene TRBJ2-3; 7 nucleotides line up with TRBD1. The V and J ends lost 6 bases and 4 bases, in that order; junction bases with no gene match: 10. The germline V gene encodes CDR1 SQVTM and CDR2 ANQGSEA. The CDR3 is made up of 14 amino acids. The CDR3 protein is CSVETGEQADTQYF. The CDR3 coding sequence is TGCAGCGTCGAAACAGGGGAACAGGCAGATACGCAGTATTTT.

This CDR3 is CASSYSENNEQFF. The CDR3 DNA follows: TGTGCCAGCAGTTACTCGGAGAACAATGAGCAGTTCTTC. The rearrangement joins TRBV6-2 or TRBV6-3 to TRBJ2-1; no clear D gene. The CDR3 is 13 residues long. The germline CDR1 and CDR2 sequences are MNHEY and SVGEGT. The V end lost 0 bases, the J end lost 5 bases, and 5 bases lay between the germline ends.

This chain links TRBV30 with TRBJ1-1; D unresolved. CDR3 length: 12 amino acids. V dropped 3 bases and J dropped 1 base, with 6 bases sitting between them. Per the germline V gene, CDR1 is GTSNPN and CDR2 is SVGIG (reference sequence). The CDR3 DNA sequence: TGTGCCTGGAGGTGGGGGAACACTGAAGCTTTCTTT. It translates to CAWRWGNTEAFF.

The chain employs TRBV30 and TRBJ1-5, with D uncertain. The CDR3 has 13 amino acids. V shed 6 bases and J shed 2 bases, with 11 bases lying between them. Germline CDR1 reads GTSNPN; CDR2 reads SVGIG (reference sequence). CDR3 bases: TGTGCCTGTACCGGACTAGGCAATCAGCCCCAGCATTTT. Translation: CACTGLGNQPQHF.

This clone was recorded once. This chain joins TRBV7-2 and TRBJ1-2; D possibly corresponds to TRBD1 (6 bases). Trimming pared 3 bases from V and 2 bases from J, leaving 13 bases between. Germline loops: CDR1 SGHTA, CDR2 FQGNSA. This CDR3 is built from 15 residues. The CDR3 DNA sequence: TGTGCCAGCAGCTTGCCCCGCGGGGGCAACTATGGCTACACCTTC. Protein: CASSLPRGGNYGYTF. Complete variable domain (other parts from reference TRBV7-2 and TRBJ1-2): GAGVSQSPSNKVTEKGKDVELRCDPISGHTALYWYRQSLGQGLEFLIYFQGNSAPDKSGLPSDRFSAERTGGSVSTLTIQRTQQEDSAVYLCASSLPRGGNYGYTFGSGTRLTVV.